A selection of T cell receptor beta chains follows, all from one sample in a study of T-cell reconstitution after alpha-beta-depleted transplantation in children. TCRdb redid the calling of the PCR reads with MiXCR, one entry per CDR3 protein. The profile shows roughly 160,000 distinct CDR3 sequences, around 10% of them singletons. The material sequenced was PBMCs, taken before TCRalphabeta/CD19-depleted stem cell transplant. The receptors stem from a boy under 10 years old with acute myeloid leukemia, due to receive a stem cell transplant. Both conserved end residues are trimmed from each CDR3. Clone size, where shown, is once, few, many, or a class for clones that have expanded.

V	length	size	J	CDR3
TRBV28	12	many	TRBJ1-1	ASSLWGSGTEAF
TRBV7-2	15	few	TRBJ2-4	ASSLAGVTRAKNIQY
TRBV18	11	.	TRBJ2-3	ASSFEMADTQY
TRBV19	17	few	TRBJ2-4	ASSIDIIGDAIAKNIQY
TRBV5-1	13	many	TRBJ2-2	ASSLEGAYTGELF
TRBV5-1	12	many	TRBJ2-1	ASSELATNNEQF
TRBV20-1	15	.	TRBJ1-3	SARDGAGDDSGNTIY
TRBV20-1	13	many	TRBJ1-2	SARDPQPPNYGYT
TRBV7-9	12	many	TRBJ2-5	ASSLSGIQETQY
TRBV20-1	10	many	TRBJ1-1	SATHPNTEAF
TRBV7-8	14	many	TRBJ1-4	ASSYTGFATNEKLF
TRBV20-1	12	many	TRBJ2-5	SARARRGQETQY
TRBV24-1	13	many	TRBJ2-7	ATSDATDPNYEQY
TRBV12-3/TRBV12-4	13	many	TRBJ2-3	ASSTRDRVTDTQY
TRBV28	13	many	TRBJ1-2	ASSFGTGGGYGYT
TRBV28	11	many	TRBJ1-5	ASSLSGNQPQH
TRBV6-1	14	many	TRBJ2-3	ASTPFVGGRPDTQY
TRBV20-1	12	many	TRBJ1-3	SASGQSSGNTIY